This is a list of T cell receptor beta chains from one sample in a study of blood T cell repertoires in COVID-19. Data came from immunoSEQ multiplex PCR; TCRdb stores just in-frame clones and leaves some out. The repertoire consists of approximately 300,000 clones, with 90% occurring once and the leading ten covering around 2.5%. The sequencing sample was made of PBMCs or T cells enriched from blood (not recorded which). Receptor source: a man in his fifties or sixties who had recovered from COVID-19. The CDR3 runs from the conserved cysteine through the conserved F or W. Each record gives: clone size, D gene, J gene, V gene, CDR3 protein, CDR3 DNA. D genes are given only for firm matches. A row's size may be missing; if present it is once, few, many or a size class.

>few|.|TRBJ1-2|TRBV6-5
CASSYYLHGAGTF
TGTGCCAGCAGTTACTACCTTCATGGGGCCGGCACCTTC
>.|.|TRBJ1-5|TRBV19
CASRRPGYNQPQHF
TGTGCCAGTAGAAGACCAGGGTACAATCAGCCCCAGCATTTT
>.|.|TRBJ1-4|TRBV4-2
CASSQVGQGNNEKLFF
TGTGCCAGCAGCCAAGTAGGTCAGGGGAATAATGAAAAACTGTTTTTT
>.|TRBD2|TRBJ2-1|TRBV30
CAWSGLAGNEQFF
TGTGCCTGGAGTGGACTAGCGGGGAATGAGCAGTTCTTC
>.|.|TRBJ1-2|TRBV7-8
CASSPDQLLSYGYTF
TGTGCCAGCAGCCCTGATCAGCTACTATCCTATGGCTACACCTTC
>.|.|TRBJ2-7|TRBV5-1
CASSLTGRSYEQYF
TGCGCCAGCAGCCTTACAGGGCGGTCCTACGAGCAGTACTTC
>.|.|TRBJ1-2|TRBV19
CASSITGTYGYTF
TGTGCCAGTAGTATTACAGGAACTTATGGCTACACCTTC
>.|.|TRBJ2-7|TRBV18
CASSPDLESEQYF
TGTGCCAGCTCACCCGACCTGGAGAGCGAGCAGTACTTC
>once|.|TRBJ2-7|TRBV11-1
CASRLEGTYEQYF
TGTGCCAGCAGGTTGGAGGGAACCTACGAGCAGTACTTC
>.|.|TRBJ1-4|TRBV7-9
CASSPRRVGPENEKLFF
TGTGCCAGCAGCCCACGCAGGGTGGGTCCGGAAAATGAAAAACTGTTTTTT